The source of this T cell receptor (beta chain) is a study of Ad26.COV2.S vaccination and SARS-CoV-2 variants. Here immunoSEQ multiplex PCR was the method, and the copy in TCRdb shows in-frame clones only, minus some. The sample yields over 90,000 clones, 60% to 85% seen once. About this clone: What it binds is unknown.

General study results and limits: The TCR-based breadth and depth measures might underestimate overall T cell responses. Measurement of non-spike TCR breadth gave similar results in vaccine and placebo recipients. Spike-specific CD8+ and CD4+ T cell responses reportedly showed substantial breadth after vaccination. Vaccinees displayed broader spike-specific TCR repertoires than placebo recipients.

The CDR3 extends over 19 amino acids. The germline V and J ends were trimmed by 1 base and 6 bases, with 25 bases remaining between them. CDR1 is SGDLS and CDR2 is YYNGEE in the germline V gene. This specimen consisted of peripheral blood, obtained after recovery from COVID-19. The V and J genes are TRBV9 and TRBJ1-4, with D possibly TRBD1 on 5 matching bases. This TCR was sampled from a human donor who had recovered from COVID-19. The CDR3 reads CASSVSDGTPGGTYEKLFF. CDR3 nucleotide sequence: TGTGCCAGCAGCGTATCGGATGGGACCCCGGGGGGTACCTATGAAAAACTGTTTTTT.